Each of the 14 T cell receptor beta chains below was sequenced from the same sample in a study of blood T cell repertoires in COVID-19. The assay was immunoSEQ multiplex PCR, and TCRdb's table has in-frame clones only and misses some. The sample has 55,000 to 75,000 clones, roughly 86% seen once. Input material: peripheral blood. Source of these receptors: a human donor with active COVID-19. The donor label of this sample is uncertain.

This sequence joins TRBV19 and TRBJ1-4; D not resolved. V was shortened by 10 bases and J by 6 bases, with 15 bases between the two germline ends. The CDR3 is 13 residues long. Germline assignment: CDR1 LNHDA and CDR2 SQIVND (reference sequence). CDR3 sequence: CATSGMVHEKLFF. CDR3 bases: TGTGCCACCTCGGGAATGGTACATGAAAAACTGTTTTTT.

This clone was seen once. The chain is built from TRBV27 and TRBJ2-1; 8 bases are shared with TRBD2. With 4 bases clipped from V and 7 bases from J, the junction kept 9 bases outside the gene matches. Germline V gene data show CDR1 as MNHEY and CDR2 as SMNVEV (reference sequence). The CDR3 extends over 15 amino acids. CDR3 residues: CASSSSLAGGNEQFF. For the CDR3, the DNA is TGTGCCAGCAGTTCGAGTCTGGCGGGAGGAAATGAGCAGTTCTTC.

The rearrangement uses TRBV5-1 and TRBJ2-2, with 8 bases aligning to TRBD1. V lost 2 bases and J lost 7; bases outside the gene matches: 4. CDR1 is SGHRS and CDR2 is YFSETQ in the germline V gene. The CDR3 is 14 residues long. CDR3 loop: CASSFRGQGGELFF. DNA of the CDR3: TGCGCCAGCAGCTTCAGGGGGCAGGGCGGGGAGCTGTTTTTT. Using reference TRBV5-1 and TRBJ2-2 for the parts outside the CDR3, the full variable domain is KAGVTQTPRYLIKTRGQQVTLSCSPISGHRSVSWYQQTPGQGLQFLFEYFSETQRNKGNFPGRFSGRQFSNSRSEMNVSTLELGDSALYLCASSFRGQGGELFFGEGSRLTVL.

The chain carries TRBV5-1 and TRBJ2-2, with D unclear. Trimming removed 0 bases at V and 0 bases at J, with 6 bases between. Germline CDR1 SGHRS, CDR2 YFSETQ. CDR3 length: 15 residues. Written as DNA, the CDR3 is TGCGCCAGCAGCTTGGACTTAGCGAACACCGGGGAGCTGTTTTTT. Protein sequence: CASSLDLANTGELFF.

The J gene is TRBJ1-5, the V gene TRBV6-4, with no clear D. V was clipped by 0 bases and J by 4 bases, with 19 bases between them. Germline V gene data show CDR1 as MRHNA and CDR2 as SNTAGT. CDR3 length equals 18 residues. The CDR3 here is CASSDSLDEVGGNQPQHF. The CDR3 DNA reads as TGTGCCAGCAGTGACTCCCTCGATGAAGTGGGAGGGAATCAGCCCCAGCATTTT.

This clone was detected only a few times. The chain uses TRBV7-6 and TRBJ2-7; D gene unclear. CDR1 is SGHVS, CDR2 FNYEAQ, per germline. This CDR3 is 13 amino acids long. The V end lost 5 bases, the J end lost 3 bases, and 11 bases lay between the germline ends. CDR3 protein: CASSPGPNYEQYF. CDR3 nucleotides: TGTGCCAGCAGCCCGGGTCCTAACTACGAGCAGTACTTC. Looking up the rest from reference TRBV7-6 and TRBJ2-7 gives the full variable domain: GAGVSQSPRYKVTKRGQDVALRCDPISGHVSLYWYRQALGQGPEFLTYFNYEAQQDKSGLPNDRFSAERPEGSISTLTIQRTEQRDSAMYRCASSPGPNYEQYFGPGTRLTVT.

The CDR3 DNA reads as TGTGCCATCAGTGCAGGACTGGAGAGCAATCAGCCCCAGCATTTT. Amino acids: CAISAGLESNQPQHF. V is TRBV10-3 and J is TRBJ1-5; D is undetermined. The CDR3 consists of 15 residues. Germline V gene sequence: CDR1 ENHRY, CDR2 SYGVKD. Trimming shortened V by 4 bases and J by 1 base, and 11 bases separated the two germline ends.

The rearrangement joins TRBV28 to TRBJ2-7; D is unclear. V gave up 3 bases and J gave up 1 base, with 7 bases separating them. CDR1 MDHEN and CDR2 SYDVKM come from the germline V gene. This CDR3 comprises 13 residues. This chain's CDR3 is CASSFPQSYEQYF. CDR3 coding DNA: TGTGCCAGCAGTTTCCCCCAATCCTACGAGCAGTACTTC.

This clone has only one observation. The chain uses TRBV2 and TRBJ1-2, with 10 positions matching TRBD1. The CDR3 contains 15 residues. Germline trimming cut 7 bases from V and 0 bases from J; bases unmatched to any gene: 5. Germline assignment: CDR1 SNHLY and CDR2 FYNNEI. The CDR3, as DNA: TGTGCCAGCACACCCGGACAGGGGGCTAACTATGGCTACACCTTC. Translating it yields CASTPGQGANYGYTF.

This clone occurred a few times. V is TRBV5-4 and J is TRBJ2-2, with 11 bases fitting TRBD2. Germline lookup yields CDR1 SGHNT and CDR2 YYREEE (reference sequence). The J segment lost 2 bases and the V segment lost 4 bases, leaving 4 bases of the junction unmatched. There are 16 residues in the CDR3. For the CDR3, the DNA is TGTGCCAGCAGCCCCGGGACTAGCGGAAACACCGGGGAGCTGTTTTTT. Protein sequence: CASSPGTSGNTGELFF.

This clone was observed a few times. The chain recombines TRBV5-1 with TRBJ1-5, with TRBD1 as a possible D gene (5 bases). Per germline, CDR1 SGHRS and CDR2 YFSETQ. Trimming removed 4 bases from V and 0 bases from J, with 11 bases in between. CDR3 size: 15 residues. The DNA for the CDR3 is TGCGCCAGCAGCCAGGACGGACATAGCAATCAGCCCCAGCATTTT. This sequence encodes CASSQDGHSNQPQHF.

This chain joins TRBV11-3 and TRBJ2-7; 7 positions match TRBD1. J was trimmed by 0 bases and V by 5 bases; bases with no gene match: 4. The CDR3 is 14 amino acids. Germline V gene lookup returns CDR1 SGHNT and CDR2 YENEEA. The CDR3 region has the DNA TGTGCCAGCAGCCTGGGACAGTCCTCCTACGAGCAGTACTTC. Encoded protein: CASSLGQSSYEQYF. The variable domain in full, with the rest retrieved from reference TRBV11-3 and TRBJ2-7, is EAGVVQSPRYKIIEKKQPVAFWCNPISGHNTLYWYLQNLGQGPELLIRYENEEAVDDSQLPKDRFSAERLKGVDSTLKIQPAELGDSAVYLCASSLGQSSYEQYFGPGTRLTVT.

The chain carries TRBV27 and TRBJ2-7; D gene ambiguous. This CDR3 is built from 12 residues. Trimming removed 6 bases from V and 4 bases from J, with 10 bases in between. Germline CDR1 and CDR2: MNHEY and SMNVEV (reference sequence). The CDR3 DNA is TGTGCCAGCAGCCTGGCACCATACGAGCAGTACTTC. Protein product: CASSLAPYEQYF.

The CDR3: CASAPSTDTQYF. The CDR3 bases are TGTGCCAGCGCGCCTAGCACAGATACGCAGTATTTT. This chain connects TRBV12-3 or TRBV12-4 to TRBJ2-3; D gene unclear. With 8 bases removed from V and 0 bases from J, the gap between germline ends came to 6 bases. The CDR3 totals 12 residues.